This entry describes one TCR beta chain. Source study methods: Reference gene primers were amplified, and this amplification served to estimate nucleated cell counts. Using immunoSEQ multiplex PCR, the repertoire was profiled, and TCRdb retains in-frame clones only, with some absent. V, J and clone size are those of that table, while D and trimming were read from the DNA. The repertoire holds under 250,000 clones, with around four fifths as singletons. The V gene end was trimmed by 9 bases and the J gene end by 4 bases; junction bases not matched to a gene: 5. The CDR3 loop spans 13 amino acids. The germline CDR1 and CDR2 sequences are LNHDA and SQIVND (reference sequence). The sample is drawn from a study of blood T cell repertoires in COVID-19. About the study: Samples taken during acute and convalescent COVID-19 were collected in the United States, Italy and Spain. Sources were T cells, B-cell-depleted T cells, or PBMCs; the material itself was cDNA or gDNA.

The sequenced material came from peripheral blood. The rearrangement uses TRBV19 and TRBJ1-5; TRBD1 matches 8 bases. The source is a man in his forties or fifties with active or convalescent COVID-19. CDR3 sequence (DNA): TGTGCCAGCTCGGACAGGGAAAATCAGCCCCAGCATTTT. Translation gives CASSDRENQPQHF.